This T cell receptor (beta chain) was sequenced in a study of spatial heterogeneity in lung cancer. Background on the study: Consistent detection of more beta-chain than alpha-chain sequences was observed. Every unique TCR and UMI combination, on average, appeared more than ten times in raw reads.

TCRdb reprocessed the 5' RACE reads with MiXCR, giving one entry per CDR3 protein. The sample records almost 75,000 distinct CDR3 sequences, 13% being singletons. Time point given: sample taken at primary tumor resection. Whole RNA, isolated from tumor, nontumor lung or frozen PBMC, was sequenced without prior sorting. Samples were donated by 72 untreated early-stage non-small cell lung cancer patients. The trim removed 3 bases at V and 6 bases at J, leaving 6 bases unmatched. CDR1 and CDR2 from the germline V gene are SGHTA and FQGNSA. The CDR3 sequence is 14 residues long. Study conclusions and caveats: At resection, ubiquitous expanded tumor TCRs appeared in blood more than at follow-up.

This clonotype was counted a few times. The antigen is unknown. The chain couples TRBV7-2 to TRBJ2-5; 8 nucleotides match TRBD1. This sequence originates from a male donor with early-stage non-small cell lung cancer. This specimen consisted of PBMCs, obtained at surgery. CDR3 amino acids: CASSFDRGTKTQYF. DNA for the CDR3: TGTGCCAGCAGCTTCGACAGGGGTACCAAGACCCAGTACTTC.